This T cell receptor (beta chain) was profiled in a study of shared clonotypes between healthy human individuals. Notes on the study in general: In a handful of donors, around 5.5% of naive CD4 clonotypes appeared in common. Generally, naive subsets (rather than memory subsets) showed larger estimated richness.

Donors had no recently reported acute infections or vaccinations and were HIV-negative. As concerns this clone: Its antigen is not known.

The germline gives CDR1 MDHEN, CDR2 SYDVKM. The CDR3 sequence is 12 residues long. V was clipped by 7 bases and J by 8 bases, with 11 bases between them. Only in-frame clones appear in the TCRdb table, and some are missing; sequencing was by immunoSEQ multiplex PCR. Here the sample spans over a million clones, 98% being singletons. This rearrangement joins TRBV28 to TRBJ1-4, with no clear D. This clonotype originated in a man between 25 and 39 years old in good health. The sequencing sample was made of naive CD4+ T cells sorted from blood. Subset in this sample: CD45RA+ positively selected. The CDR3 DNA follows: TGTGCCAGCACAAGCTGGCGAGAAAAACTGTTTTTT. Amino acid sequence: CASTSWREKLFF.